This TCR beta chain emerged from a study of blood T cell repertoires in COVID-19. The overall study: Samples came from the United States, Italy and Spain, spanning acute and convalescent COVID-19. Sample material is recorded as cDNA or gDNA derived from T cells, B-cell-depleted T cells, or PBMCs.

The V and J ends lost 2 bases and 5 bases respectively, with 10 bases between them. Germline CDR1 reads SGHNT; CDR2 reads YENEEA. This CDR3 contains 14 residues. This clone was picked up a small number of times. Per the original data handling: Amplified reference gene primers provided the basis for estimating nucleated cell counts. Clones were read by immunoSEQ multiplex PCR, and TCRdb kept only the in-frame ones, dropping some. V and J calls and clone size are those listed in that table; D and trimming were worked out from the DNA. Seen here are about 210,000 clones, 92% observed once, and the top ten hold around 1.2%.

The rearrangement uses TRBV11-3 and TRBJ2-1; weak D call: TRBD2 (5 bases). This sequence was found in a man aged 25-40 years with acute or convalescent COVID-19. Input material: peripheral blood. The CDR3 DNA reads TGTGCCAGCAGCTTATTTGAGGGAAACAATGAGCAGTTCTTC. Translated: CASSLFEGNNEQFF.